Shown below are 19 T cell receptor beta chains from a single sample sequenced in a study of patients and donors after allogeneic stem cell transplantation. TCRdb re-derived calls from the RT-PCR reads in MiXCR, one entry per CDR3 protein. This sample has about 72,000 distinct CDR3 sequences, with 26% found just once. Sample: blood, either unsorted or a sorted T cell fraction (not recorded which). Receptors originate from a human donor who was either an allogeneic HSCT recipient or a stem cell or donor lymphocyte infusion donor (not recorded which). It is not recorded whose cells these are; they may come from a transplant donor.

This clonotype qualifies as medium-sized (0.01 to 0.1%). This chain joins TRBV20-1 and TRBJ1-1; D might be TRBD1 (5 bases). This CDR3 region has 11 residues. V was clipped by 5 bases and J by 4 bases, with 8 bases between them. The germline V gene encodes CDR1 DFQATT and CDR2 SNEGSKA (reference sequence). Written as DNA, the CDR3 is TGCAGTGCTGAGGGGACCACTGAAGCTTTCTTT. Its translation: CSAEGTTEAFF.

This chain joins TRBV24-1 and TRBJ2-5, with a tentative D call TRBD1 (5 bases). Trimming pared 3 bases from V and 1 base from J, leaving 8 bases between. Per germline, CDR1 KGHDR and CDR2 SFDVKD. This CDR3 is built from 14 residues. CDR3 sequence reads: CATSDDRTQETQYF. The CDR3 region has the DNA TGTGCCACCAGTGATGACAGAACCCAAGAGACCCAGTACTTC.

The CDR3 region is CASSQGWGLRAEKLFF. In nucleotides, the CDR3 is TGCGCCAGCAGCCAAGGTTGGGGGTTGAGGGCCGAAAAACTGTTTTTT. The V call is TRBV4-3, the J call TRBJ1-4; D perhaps matches TRBD1 (5 bases). The CDR3 length is 16 residues. Germline assignment: CDR1 LGHNA and CDR2 YSLEER. V lost 1 base and J lost 8, with 17 bases in between.

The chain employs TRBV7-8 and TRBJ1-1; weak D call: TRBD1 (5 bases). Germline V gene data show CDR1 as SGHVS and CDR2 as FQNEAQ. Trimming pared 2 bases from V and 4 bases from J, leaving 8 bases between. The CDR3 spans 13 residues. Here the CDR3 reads CASSLLRGTEAFF. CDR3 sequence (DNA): TGTGCCAGCAGCTTATTAAGGGGCACTGAAGCTTTCTTT.

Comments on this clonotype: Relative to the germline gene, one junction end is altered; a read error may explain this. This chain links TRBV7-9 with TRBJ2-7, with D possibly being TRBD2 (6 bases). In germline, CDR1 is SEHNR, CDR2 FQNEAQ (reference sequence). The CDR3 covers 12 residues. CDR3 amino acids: CASREASYEQYF. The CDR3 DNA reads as TGTGCAAGCAGGGAGGCCTCCTACGAGCAGTACTTC.

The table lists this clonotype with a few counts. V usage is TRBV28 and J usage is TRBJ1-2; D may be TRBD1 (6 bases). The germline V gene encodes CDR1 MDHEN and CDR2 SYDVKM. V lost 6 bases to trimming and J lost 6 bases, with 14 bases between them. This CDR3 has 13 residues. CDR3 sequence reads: CASRPTGINGYTF. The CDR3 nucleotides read TGTGCCAGCAGACCTACAGGGATCAATGGCTACACCTTC.

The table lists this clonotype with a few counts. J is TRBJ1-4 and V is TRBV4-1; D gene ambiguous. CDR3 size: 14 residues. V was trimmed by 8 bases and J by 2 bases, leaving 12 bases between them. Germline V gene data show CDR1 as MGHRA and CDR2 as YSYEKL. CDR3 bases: TGCGCCAGCCGGACCGGTTGGACTAATGAAAAACTGTTTTTT. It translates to CASRTGWTNEKLFF.

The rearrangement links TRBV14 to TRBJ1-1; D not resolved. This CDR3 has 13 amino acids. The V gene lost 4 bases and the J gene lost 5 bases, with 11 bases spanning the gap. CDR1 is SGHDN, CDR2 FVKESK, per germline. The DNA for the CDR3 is TGTGCCAGCAGCCCCCAGGTGGAGACTGAAGCTTTCTTT. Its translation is CASSPQVETEAFF.

The CDR3 region is CASSFIDRSGVMFF. The CDR3 nucleotides read TGTGCCAGCAGCTTCATCGACAGGTCCGGCGTTATGTTCTTC. This sequence joins TRBV11-2 and TRBJ2-1; TRBD1 might be the D (6 bases). Germline V gene lookup returns CDR1 SGHAT and CDR2 FQNNGV. CDR3 size: 14 residues. V dropped 3 bases and J dropped 15 bases, with 21 bases sitting between them.

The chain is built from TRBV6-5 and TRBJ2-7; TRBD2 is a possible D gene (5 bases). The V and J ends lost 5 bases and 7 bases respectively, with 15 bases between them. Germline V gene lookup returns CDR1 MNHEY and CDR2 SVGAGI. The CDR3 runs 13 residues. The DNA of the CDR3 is TGTGCCAGCAGTAGCGGCTTACTACGGGAGCAGTACTTC. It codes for CASSSGLLREQYF.

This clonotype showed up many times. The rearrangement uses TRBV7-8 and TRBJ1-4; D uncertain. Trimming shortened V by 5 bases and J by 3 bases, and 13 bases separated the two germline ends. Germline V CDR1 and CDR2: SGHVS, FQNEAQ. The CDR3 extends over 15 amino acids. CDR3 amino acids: CASSPRGGANEKLFF. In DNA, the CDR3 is TGTGCCAGCAGCCCGCGGGGAGGCGCTAATGAAAAACTGTTTTTT.

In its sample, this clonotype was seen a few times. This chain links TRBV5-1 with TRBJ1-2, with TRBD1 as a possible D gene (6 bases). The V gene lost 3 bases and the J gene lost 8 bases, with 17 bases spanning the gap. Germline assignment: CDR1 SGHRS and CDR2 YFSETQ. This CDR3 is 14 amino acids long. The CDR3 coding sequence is TGCGCCAGCAGCTGGGGACATCTTCTTCGCGGCTACACCTTC. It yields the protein CASSWGHLLRGYTF.

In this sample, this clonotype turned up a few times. The CDR3 coding sequence is TGCGCCAGCAGCTTAATTGGGGGTGAGACTGAAGCTTTCTTT. Translated, it gives CASSLIGGETEAFF. The V gene is TRBV5-1, the J gene TRBJ1-1; possible D gene TRBD1, 5 bases. Germline V gives CDR1 SGHRS, CDR2 YFSETQ. The ends were cut back, 2 bases at V and 5 bases at J, with 13 bases in the middle. The CDR3 is made up of 14 amino acids.

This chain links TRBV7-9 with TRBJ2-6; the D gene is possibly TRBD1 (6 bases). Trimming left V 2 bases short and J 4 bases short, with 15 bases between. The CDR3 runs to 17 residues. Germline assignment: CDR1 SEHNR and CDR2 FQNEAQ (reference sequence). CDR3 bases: TGTGCCAGCAGCTTACGACAGGCTTACGCCGGGGCCAACGTCCTGACTTTC. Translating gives CASSLRQAYAGANVLTF.

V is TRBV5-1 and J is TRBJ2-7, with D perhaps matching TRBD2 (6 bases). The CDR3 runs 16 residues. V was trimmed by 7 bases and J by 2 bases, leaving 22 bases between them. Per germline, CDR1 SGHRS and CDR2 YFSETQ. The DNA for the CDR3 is TGCGCCAGCCGGCCTCGACTAGGGAAACCAGCCTACGAGCAGTACTTC. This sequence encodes CASRPRLGKPAYEQYF.

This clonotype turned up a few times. The CDR3 sequence is CASSFSSRGVGTDTQYF. CDR3 in DNA: TGCGCCAGCAGCTTCTCCAGTCGGGGGGTTGGCACAGATACGCAGTATTTT. The chain joins TRBV5-1 to TRBJ2-3, with 7 bases identical to TRBD2. Germline CDR1 is SGHRS and CDR2 is YFSETQ. V lost 2 bases, J lost 1 base, and 10 bases stayed unmatched. The CDR3 is 17 residues long.

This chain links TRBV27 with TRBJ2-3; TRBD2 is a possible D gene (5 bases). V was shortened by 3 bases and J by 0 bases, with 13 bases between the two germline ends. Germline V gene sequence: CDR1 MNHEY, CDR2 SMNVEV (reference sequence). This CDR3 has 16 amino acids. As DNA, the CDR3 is TGTGCCAGCAGTTTTCAGCTAGCAACTAGCACAGATACGCAGTATTTT. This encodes CASSFQLATSTDTQYF.

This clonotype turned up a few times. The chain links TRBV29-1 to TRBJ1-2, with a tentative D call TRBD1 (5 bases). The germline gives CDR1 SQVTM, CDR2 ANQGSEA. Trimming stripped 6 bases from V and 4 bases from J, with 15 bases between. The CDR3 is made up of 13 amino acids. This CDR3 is CSVEPQGLYGYTF. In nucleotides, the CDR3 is TGCAGCGTGGAACCCCAGGGCCTCTATGGCTACACCTTC. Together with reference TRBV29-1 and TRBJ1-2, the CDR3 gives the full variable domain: SAVISQKPSRDICQRGTSLTIQCQVDSQVTMMFWYRQQPGQSLTLIATANQGSEATYESGFVIDKFPISRPNLTFSTLTVSNMSPEDSSIYLCSVEPQGLYGYTFGSGTRLTVV.

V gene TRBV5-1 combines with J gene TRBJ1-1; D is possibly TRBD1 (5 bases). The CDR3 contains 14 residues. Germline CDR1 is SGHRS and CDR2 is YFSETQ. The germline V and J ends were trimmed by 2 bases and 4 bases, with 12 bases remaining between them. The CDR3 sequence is CASSFRGMITEAFF. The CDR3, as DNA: TGCGCCAGCAGCTTCCGGGGGATGATCACTGAAGCTTTCTTT.